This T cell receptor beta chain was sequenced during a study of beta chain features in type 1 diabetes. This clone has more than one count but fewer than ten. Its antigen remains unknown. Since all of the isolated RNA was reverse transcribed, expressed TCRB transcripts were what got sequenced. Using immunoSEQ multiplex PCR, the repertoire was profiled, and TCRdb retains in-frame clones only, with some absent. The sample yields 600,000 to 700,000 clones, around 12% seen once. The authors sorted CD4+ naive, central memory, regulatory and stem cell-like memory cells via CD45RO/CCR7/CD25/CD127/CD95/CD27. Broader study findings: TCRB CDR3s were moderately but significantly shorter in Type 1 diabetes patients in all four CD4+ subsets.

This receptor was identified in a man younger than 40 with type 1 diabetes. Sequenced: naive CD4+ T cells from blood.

The CDR3 region has the DNA TGTGCCAGTAGCCCGACCGGGACCGAAGCTTTCTTT. It encodes CASSPTGTEAFF. The genes are TRBV19 and TRBJ1-1; D is perhaps TRBD1 (5 bases). The CDR3 totals 12 residues. The germline V gene has CDR1 LNHDA and CDR2 SQIVND (reference sequence). V lost 6 bases and J lost 8, with 13 bases in between. Full variable domain (rest looked up from reference TRBV19 and TRBJ1-1): DGGITQSPKYLFRKEGQNVTLSCEQNLNHDAMYWYRQDPGQGLRLIYYSQIVNDFQKGDIAEGYSVSREKKESFPLTVTSAQKNPTAFYLCASSPTGTEAFFGQGTRLTVV.